This TCR beta chain came from a study of early T cells in non-severe SARS-CoV-2 infection. This CDR3 spans 15 amino acids. Germline-derived CDR1 and CDR2 are LNHDA and SQIVND (reference sequence). Unmatched junction bases numbered 5, after V lost 3 bases and J lost 4 bases. TCRdb processed the 5' RACE reads anew with MiXCR; each CDR3 protein has one entry. The profile shows approximately 69,000 distinct CDR3 sequences, approximately 12% of them singletons. By sample share, this clonotype is medium-sized (0.01 to 0.1%). Material for sequencing was whole blood. The origin of this receptor is an adult who was a healthcare worker with PCR-confirmed SARS-CoV-2 infection or an uninfected control (not recorded which). V is TRBV19 and J is TRBJ2-2; 7 nucleotides agree with TRBD1. Here the CDR3 DNA reads TGTGCCAGTAGTATCCAGACAGGGAGCACCGGGGAGCTGTTTTTT. It yields the protein CASSIQTGSTGELFF.